Given below is one T cell receptor (beta chain) in context. This entry belongs to a study of blood T cells in healthy people across ages. Germline assignment: CDR1 DFQATT and CDR2 SNEGSKA (reference sequence). CDR3 length: 9 residues. V was shortened by 7 bases and J by 7 bases, with 7 bases between the two germline ends. PCR was performed a second time for roughly 7 to 11 cycles using a sample-barcoded 5' primer and a J-beta primer mix. TCRdb reprocessed the 5' RACE reads via MiXCR and lists one record per CDR3 protein. Found here are under 2,000,000 distinct CDR3 sequences, around half of them singletons; the top ten hold roughly 2%.

The sequencing sample was made of blood. The chain recombines TRBV20-1 with TRBJ1-2; D ambiguous. The receptor was derived from a middle-aged woman in good health. This CDR3 reads CSGGSGYTF. In DNA, the CDR3 is TGCAGTGGGGGATCTGGCTACACCTTC.